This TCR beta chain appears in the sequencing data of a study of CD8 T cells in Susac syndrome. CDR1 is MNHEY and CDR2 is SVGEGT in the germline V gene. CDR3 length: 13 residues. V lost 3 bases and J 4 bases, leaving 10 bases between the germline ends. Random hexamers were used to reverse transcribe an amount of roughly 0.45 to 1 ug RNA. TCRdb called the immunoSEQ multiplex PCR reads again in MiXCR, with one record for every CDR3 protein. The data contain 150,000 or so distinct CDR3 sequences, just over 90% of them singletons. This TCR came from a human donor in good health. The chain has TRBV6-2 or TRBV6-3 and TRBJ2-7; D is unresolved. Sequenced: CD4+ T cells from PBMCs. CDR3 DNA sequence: TGTGCCAGCAGTTATCAGCCTCTTTACGAGCAGTACTTC. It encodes CASSYQPLYEQYF.